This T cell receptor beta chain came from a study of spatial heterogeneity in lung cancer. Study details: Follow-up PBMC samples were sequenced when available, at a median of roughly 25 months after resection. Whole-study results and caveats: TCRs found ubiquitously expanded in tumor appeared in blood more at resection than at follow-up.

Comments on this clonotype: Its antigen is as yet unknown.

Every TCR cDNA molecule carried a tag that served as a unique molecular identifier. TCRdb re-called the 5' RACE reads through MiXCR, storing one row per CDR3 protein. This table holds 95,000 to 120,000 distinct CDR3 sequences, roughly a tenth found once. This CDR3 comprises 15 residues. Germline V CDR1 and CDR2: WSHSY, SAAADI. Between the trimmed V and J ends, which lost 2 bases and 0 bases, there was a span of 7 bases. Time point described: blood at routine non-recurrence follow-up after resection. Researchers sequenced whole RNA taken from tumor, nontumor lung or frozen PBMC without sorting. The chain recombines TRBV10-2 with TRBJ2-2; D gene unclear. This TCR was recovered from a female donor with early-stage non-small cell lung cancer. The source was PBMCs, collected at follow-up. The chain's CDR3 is CASSEGRSNTGELFF. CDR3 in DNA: TGCGCCAGCAGTGAGGGTCGGTCGAACACCGGGGAGCTGTTTTTT.